These T cell receptor beta chains were read from a single sample in a study of OX40 agonist ivuxolimab in advanced cancers. Clones were sequenced by immunoSEQ multiplex PCR, and TCRdb holds only the in-frame ones, with some missing. Here the sample spans about 44,000 clones, 85% to 95% being singletons. The starting material was CD4+ or CD8+ T cells sorted from blood, obtained in a trial of the OX40 agonist ivuxolimab. Receptor source: an adult with an advanced solid tumor such as melanoma, head and neck, liver or kidney cancer. Each CDR3 is given with its conserved first and last residue. Rows may omit the clone size; those that give it use once, few, many or a size class.

j_call | v_call | clone_size | cdr3_aa
TRBJ1-2 | TRBV5-6 | - | CASSLATFDGYTF
TRBJ1-2 | TRBV10-3 | - | CAISEAGWGYGYTF
TRBJ1-1 | TRBV27 | - | CASSPPGNPAFF
TRBJ2-1 | TRBV5-4 | - | CASSWSYNNEQFF
TRBJ2-5 | TRBV6-4 | - | CASSGETQYF
TRBJ1-1 | TRBV5-1 | - | CASSLGGDTEAFF
TRBJ2-7 | TRBV4-2 | - | CASSQVGTGGSYEQYF
TRBJ2-1 | TRBV19 | - | CASSIWGNEQFF
TRBJ2-7 | TRBV7-6 | few | CASSPGDEQYF
TRBJ1-2 | TRBV9 | few | CASSLGFNYGYTF
TRBJ1-6 | TRBV28 | - | CASSFSGRTGVIYNSPLHF
TRBJ2-7 | TRBV6-1 | - | CASSVTTSGSAYEQYF
TRBJ2-3 | TRBV13 | - | CASSSWGRDTDTQYF
TRBJ2-3 | TRBV11-2 | - | CASSPGGPYTQYF
TRBJ2-5 | TRBV19 | - | CASSRGRETQYF
TRBJ2-7 | TRBV7-8 | - | CASSVMQGYEQYF
TRBJ2-1 | TRBV5-1 | - | CASSTSDTYNEQFF
TRBJ2-3 | TRBV7-3 | - | CASSLTSGPTDTQYF
TRBJ2-7 | TRBV27 | - | CASRPRDRPYEQYF
TRBJ2-7 | TRBV5-1 | - | CASTFASGSYEQYF
TRBJ2-4 | TRBV6-1 | - | CASSARLAGGPNIQYF
TRBJ2-5 | TRBV27 | - | CASSLTTPRETQYF
TRBJ2-5 | TRBV28 | - | CASSGGLGVETQYF
TRBJ2-5 | TRBV7-2 | - | CASSPPSVMDEETQYF